The 27 T cell receptor beta chains listed next were all sequenced from one sample in a study of regulatory T cells in long-lasting Graves disease. The time point denotes: persistent/refractory GD, antithyroid drugs over 5 years with positive TRAb. Scientists built the TCR library using RNA that was extracted from PBMCs. Combining iRepertoire HTBI primers with Arm-PCR of CDR3 regions, the authors built TCR beta libraries. TCRdb itself ran the multiplex PCR reads through MiXCR, one entry per CDR3 protein. Among hundreds of thousands of distinct CDR3 sequences listed, about 18% were seen once. This sample comprised peripheral blood mononuclear cells (PBMCs), obtained when the disease was refractory, from a patient treated with antithyroid drugs. The receptors shown here come from a female donor with Graves disease.

In its sample, this clonotype was seen many times. The chain combines TRBV5-1 with TRBJ1-6; D is unclear. The CDR3 sequence is 13 residues long. Germline loops: CDR1 SGHRS, CDR2 YFSETQ. Trimming removed 3 bases at V and 8 bases at J, with 9 bases between. CDR3 amino acids: CASSSDADSPLHF. The CDR3 DNA follows: TGCGCCAGCAGCTCAGACGCAGATTCACCCCTCCACTTT.

This clonotype was counted many times. This sequence joins TRBV2 and TRBJ1-1; no clear D gene. This CDR3 is 14 amino acids long. The V and J ends lost 1 base and 0 bases respectively, with 6 bases between them. CDR1 and CDR2 from the germline V gene are SNHLY and FYNNEI. Here the CDR3 reads CASSEGTVNTEAFF. CDR3 in DNA: TGTGCCAGCAGTGAAGGGACGGTGAACACTGAAGCTTTCTTT.

The rearrangement links TRBV30 to TRBJ2-3; TRBD2 agrees at 8 bases. The CDR3 sequence is 13 residues long. The ends lost 8 bases at V and 4 bases at J; junction bases unmatched: 8. CDR1 is GTSNPN, CDR2 SVGIG, per germline (reference sequence). CDR3 DNA: TGTGCCCGGGGGGGCCTACCCGCAGATACGCAGTATTTT. Protein: CARGGLPADTQYF.

The V and J genes are TRBV18 and TRBJ1-5, with D possibly TRBD1 on 6 matching bases. Germline assignment: CDR1 KGHSH and CDR2 LQKENI. The CDR3 is 18 amino acids. V was clipped by 3 bases and J by 1 base, with 19 bases between them. CDR3: CASSPVEVGGQSNQPQHF. As DNA, the CDR3 is TGTGCCAGCTCACCTGTTGAAGTAGGGGGGCAGAGCAATCAGCCCCAGCATTTT.

This clonotype was seen many times. The V call is TRBV7-2, the J call TRBJ2-2, with D unclear. The CDR3 contains 15 residues. Trimming stripped 8 bases from V and 4 bases from J, with 17 bases between. The germline gives CDR1 SGHTA, CDR2 FQGNSA. CDR3 nucleotides: TGTGCCAGCTCCCCTGGGTGGGGTCGCACCGGGGAGCTGTTTTTT. Translated: CASSPGWGRTGELFF.

This clonotype was seen at least ten times. In DNA form, the CDR3 reads TGCAGTGCTAGAGATAGAAGAGCAAGCTACACTGAAGCTTTCTTT. Its protein product is CSARDRRASYTEAFF. This rearrangement joins TRBV20-1 to TRBJ1-1; D is undetermined. Per the germline V gene, CDR1 is DFQATT and CDR2 is SNEGSKA (reference sequence). V gave up 0 bases and J gave up 3 bases, with 14 bases separating them. This CDR3 is 15 amino acids long.

This clonotype was recorded many times. The chain combines TRBV6-1 with TRBJ2-1; D could derive from TRBD1 or TRBD2 (5 bases each). The V gene lost 5 bases and the J gene lost 4 bases, with 15 bases spanning the gap. CDR3 length: 15 amino acids. Germline CDR1 is MNHNS and CDR2 is SASEGT. The CDR3 sequence: CASSPPGRSYNEQFF. Here the CDR3 DNA reads TGTGCCAGCAGTCCCCCGGGACGGAGTTACAATGAGCAGTTCTTC.

This clonotype came up many times. The CDR3 DNA reads as TGTGCCAGCAGTACACAGGGTGGAGAAGCTTTCTTT. This gives the protein CASSTQGGEAFF. This chain joins TRBV6-1 and TRBJ1-1, with D possibly being TRBD1 (6 bases). V shed 5 bases and J shed 8 bases, with 12 bases lying between them. This CDR3 has 12 amino acids. The V gene's germline CDR1 is MNHNS and CDR2 SASEGT.

At least ten counts were recorded for this clonotype. The V and J genes are TRBV3-1 and TRBJ2-7; 11 bases match TRBD2. Germline CDR1 LGHDT, CDR2 YNNKEL (reference sequence). CDR3 length: 15 residues. Unmatched junction bases numbered 8, after V lost 4 bases and J lost 6 bases. Here the CDR3 DNA reads TGTGCCAGCAGCCTCAGGACTAGCGGGTTGGGCGAGCAGTACTTC. It yields the protein CASSLRTSGLGEQYF.

This clonotype showed up just a few times. The V and J genes are TRBV7-2 and TRBJ1-1; D not certain. Trimming took off 5 bases at V and 8 bases at J, with 15 bases between the two ends. CDR1 is SGHTA and CDR2 is FQGNSA in the germline V gene. This CDR3 region has 13 residues. CDR3 in amino acids: CASSPMVGVEAFF. In nucleotides, the CDR3 is TGTGCCAGCAGCCCCATGGTCGGGGTGGAAGCTTTCTTT.

V and J are TRBV24-1 and TRBJ1-2; 8 bases match TRBD1. This CDR3 region has 12 residues. CDR1 is KGHDR, CDR2 SFDVKD, per germline. With V trimmed by 4 bases and J by 7 bases, 1 base remained unmatched. The DNA of the CDR3 is TGTGCCACCAGTGACGACAGGGGTGGCTACACCTTC. This encodes CATSDDRGGYTF.

This clonotype was seen a few times. The J gene is TRBJ2-7, the V gene TRBV30, with D possibly being TRBD2 (5 bases). V lost 6 bases, J lost 0 bases, and 12 bases lay in between. CDR3 length equals 13 residues. CDR1 and CDR2 from the germline V gene are GTSNPN and SVGIG (reference sequence). CDR3 DNA sequence: TGTGCCTGCACGATGGGGAGCTCCTACGAGCAGTACTTC. Encoded protein: CACTMGSSYEQYF. Full variable domain (outside the CDR3, taken from reference TRBV30 and TRBJ2-7): SQTIHQWPATLVQPVGSPLSLECTVEGTSNPNLYWYRQAAGRGLQLLFYSVGIGQISSEVPQNLSASRPQDRQFILSSKKLLLSDSGFYLCACTMGSSYEQYFGPGTRLTVT.

This clonotype was counted only a few times. The V call is TRBV3-1, the J call TRBJ1-6, with a possible D match to TRBD1 (6 bases). Germline V lookup: CDR1 LGHDT, CDR2 YNNKEL (reference sequence). V was pared by 5 bases and J by 9 bases, with 17 bases between. CDR3 length: 15 residues. Here the CDR3 reads CASSLGRGTRSPLHF. DNA of the CDR3: TGTGCCAGCAGCTTAGGGCGGGGGACACGTTCACCCCTCCACTTT.

This clonotype has a handful of counts. V is TRBV5-6 and J is TRBJ1-6; D gene unclear. The germline V and J ends were trimmed by 1 base and 8 bases, with 13 bases remaining between them. Germline V gene data show CDR1 as SGHDT and CDR2 as YYEEEE. The CDR3 consists of 15 residues. The CDR3 region has the DNA TGTGCCAGCAGCTTGATGGGTAGGCCCGATTCACCCCTCCACTTT. It translates to CASSLMGRPDSPLHF.

This chain connects TRBV10-3 to TRBJ1-2, with 7 bases that match TRBD1. V shed 4 bases, J shed 5 bases, and the junction held 7 bases outside the gene matches. The CDR3 length is 14 residues. The germline V gene has CDR1 ENHRY and CDR2 SYGVKD. DNA of the CDR3: TGTGCCATCAGTGTAGACAGGGAGACTTATGGCTACACCTTC. This sequence encodes CAISVDRETYGYTF.

This clonotype was recorded many times. This chain uses TRBV3-1 with TRBJ1-4; D call uncertain. There are 16 residues in the CDR3. The germline V gene encodes CDR1 LGHDT and CDR2 YNNKEL (reference sequence). V was shortened by 0 bases and J by 0 bases, with 8 bases between the two germline ends. The CDR3 sequence is CASSQEVAATNEKLFF. The CDR3 region has the DNA TGTGCCAGCAGCCAAGAGGTGGCAGCAACTAATGAAAAACTGTTTTTT.

The chain recombines TRBV6-5 with TRBJ1-2, with D tentatively TRBD1 (5 bases). The CDR3 has 14 amino acids. Germline V gene data show CDR1 as MNHEY and CDR2 as SVGAGI. Between the trimmed V and J ends, which lost 4 bases and 4 bases, there was a span of 13 bases. CDR3 bases: TGTGCCAGCAGTTCACCCAGGGCTGGCTATGGCTACACCTTC. This sequence encodes CASSSPRAGYGYTF.

J is TRBJ2-1 and V is TRBV11-1, with 10 bases aligning to TRBD2. Germline assignment: CDR1 SGHAT and CDR2 FQDESV (reference sequence). The CDR3 is 13 residues long. V lost 3 bases to trimming and J lost 8 bases; unmatched junction nucleotides: 1. The CDR3 spells CASSFGLADEQFF. In nucleotides, the CDR3 is TGTGCCAGCAGCTTCGGACTAGCGGATGAGCAGTTCTTC.

This clonotype was recorded a few times. The rearrangement joins TRBV7-3 to TRBJ2-5; D might be TRBD1 or TRBD2, each matching 5 bases. The V gene lost 1 base and the J gene lost 5 bases, with 11 bases spanning the gap. This CDR3 is built from 14 residues. In germline, CDR1 is SGHTA, CDR2 FQGTGA. The CDR3 DNA follows: TGTGCCAGCAGCTTAAACGGGGCGTCCGAGACCCAGTACTTC. Protein product: CASSLNGASETQYF.

This clonotype has just a few counts. The chain combines TRBV6-2 or TRBV6-3 with TRBJ1-2; D may be TRBD1 (5 bases). Germline values: CDR1 MNHEY, CDR2 SVGEGT. The CDR3 spans 15 residues. Trimming left V 5 bases short and J 2 bases short, with 15 bases between. The CDR3: CASSGGDARNYGYTF. The CDR3 bases are TGTGCCAGCAGTGGGGGGGACGCCCGAAACTATGGCTACACCTTC.

There are many counts of this clonotype. The V gene is TRBV12-3 or TRBV12-4, the J gene TRBJ2-2; D is unresolved. This CDR3 region has 14 residues. The V end lost 10 bases, the J end lost 1 base, and 13 bases lay between the germline ends. In DNA form, the CDR3 reads TGTGCCACTCGACCCCCTGGGAACACCGGGGAGCTGTTTTTT. This translates into CATRPPGNTGELFF.

The chain has TRBV28 and TRBJ2-3, with D possibly matching TRBD2 (6 bases). Trimming shortened V by 4 bases and J by 3 bases, and 20 bases separated the two germline ends. Germline V lookup: CDR1 MDHEN, CDR2 SYDVKM. The CDR3 totals 17 residues. CDR3 nucleotides: TGTGCCAGCAGTTACCCCTTTAGCGGAGGGGCGACAGATACGCAGTATTTT. Amino acids: CASSYPFSGGATDTQYF.

There are a few counts of this clonotype. J is TRBJ2-5 and V is TRBV3-1, with D possibly being TRBD1 or TRBD2 (5 bases each). Germline V lookup: CDR1 LGHDT, CDR2 YNNKEL (reference sequence). This CDR3 spans 15 amino acids. Trimming took 4 bases from V and 3 from J, leaving 15 bases between them. CDR3 region: CASSPGAGLKETQYF. For the CDR3, the DNA is TGTGCCAGCAGCCCCGGGGCAGGCCTTAAAGAGACCCAGTACTTC.

This clonotype was recorded a few times. The CDR3 DNA reads as TGTGCCAGCAGTGGGAACAATCAGCCCCAGCATTTT. Translated: CASSGNNQPQHF. This sequence joins TRBV6-1 and TRBJ1-5; unclear D gene. This CDR3 spans 12 amino acids. The germline V and J ends were trimmed by 4 bases and 3 bases, with 4 bases remaining between them. Germline V gene lookup returns CDR1 MNHNS and CDR2 SASEGT.

This clonotype was counted at least ten times. The chain uses TRBV7-9 and TRBJ1-1; the D gene is possibly TRBD1 (6 bases). Germline V gene data show CDR1 as SEHNR and CDR2 as FQNEAQ (reference sequence). This CDR3 comprises 15 residues. Trimming shortened V by 5 bases and J by 1 base, and 14 bases separated the two germline ends. The CDR3 sequence: CASSLSGTTNTEAFF. CDR3 coding DNA: TGTGCCAGCAGCCTCTCCGGGACAACGAACACTGAAGCTTTCTTT.

At least ten counts were recorded for this clonotype. The J gene is TRBJ1-2, the V gene TRBV11-2, with a weak D call TRBD1 (5 bases). V lost 4 bases, J lost 6 bases, and 21 bases lay in between. The V gene's germline CDR1 is SGHAT and CDR2 FQNNGV. The CDR3 totals 16 residues. The CDR3 sequence: CASSSWRTPLGNGYTF. The CDR3 DNA reads as TGTGCCAGCAGCTCCTGGAGGACACCCCTTGGGAATGGCTACACCTTC.

This clonotype was recorded at least ten times. The rearrangement links TRBV6-1 to TRBJ2-5, with D possibly called TRBD1 or TRBD2 (5 bases each). Trimming removed 6 bases at V and 2 bases at J, with 10 bases between. Looked up from germline, CDR1 is MNHNS and CDR2 is SASEGT. The CDR3 has 13 amino acids. The CDR3: CASSAGAQETQYF. The CDR3 DNA sequence: TGTGCCAGCAGCGCCGGGGCTCAAGAGACCCAGTACTTC.